These 30 T cell receptor beta chains came from one sample sequenced in a study of T cells in Graves' hyperthyroidism and ophthalmopathy. The source material, RNA transcripts, was used to amplify TCR beta CDR3 regions. An initial round of RT-PCR targeting the TCR CDR3 relied on the HTBI primer set. TCRdb passed the multiplex PCR reads through MiXCR, listing each CDR3 protein once. The sample holds around 250,000 distinct CDR3 sequences, about 14% seen once. Sequencing input: blood. Every receptor here comes from a woman aged 40 to 50 with Graves' hyperthyroidism that later progressed to Graves' ophthalmopathy.

This clonotype was recorded many times. J is TRBJ2-1 and V is TRBV7-6; perhaps TRBD2 as D (6 bases). This CDR3 contains 14 residues. CDR1 and CDR2 (germline): SGHVS, FNYEAQ. V lost 4 bases and J lost 9, with 16 bases in between. Written as DNA, the CDR3 is TGTGCCAGCAGCTCACTAATGGGGAGGCCTGAGCAGTTCTTC. Its translation is CASSSLMGRPEQFF.

This clonotype appeared many times. V and J are TRBV19 and TRBJ2-2; 13 nucleotides match TRBD2. The length of the CDR3 is 19 residues. CDR1 is LNHDA, CDR2 SQIVND, per germline (reference sequence). The J segment lost 4 bases and the V segment lost 4 bases, leaving 12 bases of the junction unmatched. CDR3 sequence: CASSTSPGTSGMVTGELFF. In nucleotides, the CDR3 is TGTGCCAGTAGTACCAGTCCCGGGACTAGCGGGATGGTCACCGGGGAGCTGTTTTTT.

This clonotype was picked up many times. This chain joins TRBV10-3 and TRBJ2-1, with TRBD2 matching over 12 bases. V lost 5 bases and J lost 7; bases outside the gene matches: 9. There are 16 residues in the CDR3. Looked up from germline, CDR1 is ENHRY and CDR2 is SYGVKD. The CDR3 region has the DNA TGTGCCATCAGTTGGCAGACTAGCGGGAGTGGGAATGAGCAGTTCTTC. This encodes CAISWQTSGSGNEQFF.

In its sample, this clonotype was seen many times. The chain couples TRBV19 to TRBJ1-5; D is uncertain. The V and J ends lost 2 bases and 8 bases respectively, with 16 bases between them. CDR1 and CDR2 from the germline V gene are LNHDA and SQIVND (reference sequence). The CDR3 extends over 15 amino acids. CDR3 sequence (DNA): TGTGCCAGTAGTATAACGGAACCCTTTAGGAAGCCCCAGCATTTT. Translation: CASSITEPFRKPQHF.

This clonotype has more than one count but fewer than ten. CDR3 nucleotide sequence: TGTGCCAGCAGCTCGACCAGGGTCGCCTACGAGCAGTACTTC. Protein sequence: CASSSTRVAYEQYF. This chain links TRBV7-2 with TRBJ2-7, with D possibly TRBD1 on 5 matching bases. Trimming pared 4 bases from V and 2 bases from J, leaving 12 bases between. Germline CDR1 and CDR2: SGHTA and FQGNSA. This CDR3 spans 14 amino acids.

This clonotype was counted ten times or more. J is TRBJ2-1 and V is TRBV5-1; 13 bases are shared with TRBD2. The CDR3 is 16 amino acids. V was clipped by 0 bases and J by 9 bases; unmatched bases: 6. Germline CDR1 is SGHRS and CDR2 is YFSETQ. CDR3 DNA sequence: TGCGCCAGCAGCTTGGCCGGGACTAGCGGGATCGGTGAGCAGTTCTTC. This gives the protein CASSLAGTSGIGEQFF.

This clonotype has ten or more counts. V usage is TRBV7-8 and J usage is TRBJ2-3; 9 nucleotides agree with TRBD2. Germline-derived CDR1 and CDR2 are SGHVS and FQNEAQ. The CDR3 covers 17 residues. V trimming: 5 bases; J trimming: 4 bases; junction bases outside the gene matches: 13. The CDR3 nucleotides read TGTGCCAGCAGCCCAGGGAGCGGGAGGCCCCCCGCAGATACGCAGTATTTT. Translation: CASSPGSGRPPADTQYF.

The chain links TRBV18 to TRBJ2-7, with unresolved D. The V and J ends lost 1 base and 4 bases respectively, with 11 bases between them. The CDR3 contains 14 residues. The germline V gene encodes CDR1 KGHSH and CDR2 LQKENI. CDR3: CASSPRGLLYEQYF. The CDR3 nucleotides read TGTGCCAGCTCACCACGGGGTTTATTGTACGAGCAGTACTTC.

This clonotype was counted ten times or more. The chain couples TRBV6-1 to TRBJ1-1; D unresolved. Germline lookup yields CDR1 MNHNS and CDR2 SASEGT. The CDR3 totals 13 residues. The V and J ends lost 2 bases and 4 bases respectively, with 8 bases between them. Here the CDR3 reads CASSEPLGTEAFF. The DNA for the CDR3 is TGTGCCAGCAGTGAACCCCTAGGCACTGAAGCTTTCTTT.

This clonotype was seen ten or more times. The chain has TRBV20-1 and TRBJ2-7; D gene ambiguous. Germline V gene data show CDR1 as DFQATT and CDR2 as SNEGSKA (reference sequence). The CDR3 length is 12 residues. The V and J ends lost 3 bases and 5 bases respectively, with 11 bases between them. The CDR3 sequence is CSASLDLHEQYF. Here the CDR3 DNA reads TGCAGTGCTAGCCTGGATCTCCACGAGCAGTACTTC.

In its sample, this clonotype was seen many times. J is TRBJ2-5 and V is TRBV28; TRBD1 matches 7 bases. Germline V gives CDR1 MDHEN, CDR2 SYDVKM. Unmatched junction bases numbered 19, after V lost 6 bases and J lost 9 bases. This CDR3 is built from 16 residues. The DNA of the CDR3 is TGTGCCAGCAGAGCAGGGACAGAGACTCCGGTATGGGCCCAGTACTTC. This translates into CASRAGTETPVWAQYF.

The V gene is TRBV4-1, the J gene TRBJ2-7; TRBD1 matches at 7 bases. The CDR3 totals 16 residues. Germline values: CDR1 MGHRA, CDR2 YSYEKL. V was clipped by 5 bases and J by 2 bases; unmatched bases: 12. The CDR3 nucleotides read TGCGCCAGCAGCGCACGACCCTTAGGGGGCCCCTACGAGCAGTACTTC. It specifies CASSARPLGGPYEQYF.

This clonotype was seen repeatedly, ten times or more. The chain employs TRBV28 and TRBJ2-1; D possibly corresponds to TRBD2 (5 bases). Germline CDR1 is MDHEN and CDR2 is SYDVKM. V was cut by 5 bases and J by 6 bases, with 23 bases left in between. CDR3 size: 17 residues. The CDR3 nucleotides read TGTGCCAGCAGTCCCGCCCTTCCGGGATGGGTTACCAATGAGCAGTTCTTC. Encoded protein: CASSPALPGWVTNEQFF.

Only a few counts were recorded for this clonotype. This chain links TRBV15 with TRBJ2-3; D not resolved. Trimming removed 0 bases from V and 7 bases from J, with 14 bases in between. CDR3 size: 15 residues. Germline assignment: CDR1 LNHNV and CDR2 YYDKDF (reference sequence). CDR3 in amino acids: CATSRDQGIWNTQYF. DNA for the CDR3: TGTGCCACCAGCAGAGATCAAGGGATATGGAATACGCAGTATTTT. Full variable domain (rest looked up from reference TRBV15 and TRBJ2-3): DAMVIQNPRYQVTQFGKPVTLSCSQTLNHNVMYWYQQKSSQAPKLLFHYYDKDFNNEADTPDNFQSRRPNTSFCFLDIRSPGLGDTAMYLCATSRDQGIWNTQYFGPGTRLTVL.

This clonotype was observed at least ten times. V usage is TRBV28 and J usage is TRBJ2-7; tentatively, D is TRBD1 or TRBD2 (7 bases each). There are 14 residues in the CDR3. Deletions cut 6 bases from V and 3 bases from J, with 15 bases between. In germline, CDR1 is MDHEN, CDR2 SYDVKM. CDR3 nucleotides: TGTGCCAGCAGGCGACAGGGAGGGGTCTACGAGCAGTACTTC. It specifies CASRRQGGVYEQYF.

This clonotype occurred many times. V usage is TRBV20-1 and J usage is TRBJ2-4, with D perhaps TRBD2 (6 bases). Germline V gene sequence: CDR1 DFQATT, CDR2 SNEGSKA (reference sequence). Trimming pared 6 bases from V and 4 bases from J, leaving 16 bases between. The CDR3 extends over 14 amino acids. CDR3 DNA: TGCAGTGCCCCGGCGGGGCAGACGAAAAACATTCAGTACTTC. Protein: CSAPAGQTKNIQYF.

This rearrangement joins TRBV20-1 to TRBJ2-1; no reliable D call. Germline V gives CDR1 DFQATT, CDR2 SNEGSKA (reference sequence). Trimming shortened V by 1 base and J by 4 bases, and 8 bases separated the two germline ends. The CDR3 runs to 13 residues. The CDR3 DNA sequence: TGCAGTGCTAGAGGGCGTAAATACAATGAGCAGTTCTTC. Its protein product is CSARGRKYNEQFF.

On this clonotype itself: This may arise from a read error, as a much more abundant clone is one base away. The gene calls are TRBV27 and TRBJ1-1, with 9 bases fitting TRBD1. J lost 4 bases, V lost 5 bases, and 8 bases had no gene match. The germline gives CDR1 MNHEY, CDR2 SMNVEV (reference sequence). The CDR3 runs to 15 residues. The CDR3 DNA is TGTGCCAGCAGTCGACAGACGACAGGGGGCACTGAAGCTTTCTTT. This sequence encodes CASSRQTTGGTEAFF.

The sample holds a few counts of this clonotype. The rearrangement joins TRBV7-2 to TRBJ1-5; 8 bases line up with TRBD1. This CDR3 is built from 16 residues. J was trimmed by 2 bases and V by 5 bases; bases with no gene match: 8. Germline values: CDR1 SGHTA, CDR2 FQGNSA. The CDR3: CASSPGGTGGNQPQHF. Written as DNA, the CDR3 is TGTGCCAGCAGCCCAGGGGGCACGGGAGGCAATCAGCCCCAGCATTTT.

Many counts were recorded for this clonotype. This chain connects TRBV18 to TRBJ1-1; TRBD1 might be the D (5 bases). V was trimmed by 1 base and J by 4 bases, leaving 13 bases between them. The CDR3 is made up of 15 amino acids. The germline V gene has CDR1 KGHSH and CDR2 LQKENI. CDR3 in DNA: TGTGCCAGCTCACCACGAGGGGTCTTTCCCACTGAAGCTTTCTTT. Translating gives CASSPRGVFPTEAFF.

The chain has TRBV11-2 and TRBJ2-1; D gene ambiguous. V lost 1 base and J lost 6, with 4 bases in between. The CDR3 has 12 residues. Germline V gene sequence: CDR1 SGHAT, CDR2 FQNNGV. The CDR3 nucleotides read TGTGCCAGCAGCTTAGTGTCCAATGAGCAGTTCTTC. This gives the protein CASSLVSNEQFF.

This clonotype appeared a few times. The chain employs TRBV5-1 and TRBJ2-1; D remains unclear. CDR3 length equals 15 residues. Germline assignment: CDR1 SGHRS and CDR2 YFSETQ. Trimming stripped 0 bases from V and 7 bases from J, with 14 bases between. CDR3 nucleotides: TGCGCCAGCAGCTTGGGACTGGGGATAGAGAATGAGCAGTTCTTC. Translation: CASSLGLGIENEQFF.

The V gene is TRBV28, the J gene TRBJ1-2, with a weak D call TRBD1 (5 bases). Germline V gene lookup returns CDR1 MDHEN and CDR2 SYDVKM. V lost 3 bases and J 6 bases, leaving 35 bases between the germline ends. The length of the CDR3 is 21 residues. This chain's CDR3 is CASSFENSFLGPRVGEDGYTF. The CDR3 bases are TGTGCCAGCAGTTTCGAAAATAGTTTTCTCGGGCCCAGGGTAGGGGAGGATGGCTACACCTTC.

The sample holds many counts of this clonotype. The genes are TRBV27 and TRBJ1-5; a weak D match, TRBD1 (5 bases). Germline V CDR1 and CDR2: MNHEY, SMNVEV (reference sequence). The V end lost 5 bases, the J end lost 6 bases, and 14 bases lay between the germline ends. The CDR3 covers 14 residues. In nucleotides, the CDR3 is TGTGCCAGCAGTCACAAGGGGATCACTCAGCCCCAGCATTTT. Residues: CASSHKGITQPQHF.

This clonotype was seen ten or more times. V usage is TRBV3-1 and J usage is TRBJ2-1; tentative D call: TRBD2 (6 bases). This CDR3 comprises 12 residues. Germline values: CDR1 LGHDT, CDR2 YNNKEL (reference sequence). V lost 9 bases to trimming and J lost 7 bases, with 13 bases between them. CDR3 in amino acids: CASGDSGNEQFF. In DNA form, the CDR3 reads TGTGCCAGTGGGGACTCTGGGAATGAGCAGTTCTTC.

In its sample, this clonotype was seen a few times. The V gene is TRBV4-1, the J gene TRBJ2-3; D unresolved. The CDR3 contains 17 residues. Germline V lookup: CDR1 MGHRA, CDR2 YSYEKL. The ends were cut back, 1 base at V and 0 bases at J, with 14 bases in the middle. CDR3 sequence reads: CASSQGVTGRSTDTQYF. Written as DNA, the CDR3 is TGCGCCAGCAGCCAAGGGGTTACGGGCCGTAGCACAGATACGCAGTATTTT.

This clonotype was detected a few times. The J gene is TRBJ2-6, the V gene TRBV19; D might be TRBD2 (6 bases). Trimming pared 3 bases from V and 0 bases from J, leaving 15 bases between. The CDR3 is 18 amino acids. Germline V gene lookup returns CDR1 LNHDA and CDR2 SQIVND (reference sequence). CDR3 sequence reads: CASSMVAVLFSGANVLTF. The DNA for the CDR3 is TGTGCCAGTAGTATGGTAGCGGTACTATTCTCTGGGGCCAACGTCCTGACTTTC.

This chain links TRBV2 with TRBJ2-5; no clear D. V was pared by 7 bases and J by 4 bases, with 16 bases between. The CDR3 spans 14 residues. CDR1 is SNHLY and CDR2 is FYNNEI in the germline V gene. CDR3 DNA sequence: TGTGCCAGCACTCGGTGGTTGAGGCCAGAGACCCAGTACTTC. Its translation is CASTRWLRPETQYF.

At least ten counts were recorded for this clonotype. The rearrangement links TRBV10-2 to TRBJ2-1; 11 bases map to TRBD2. Germline loops: CDR1 WSHSY, CDR2 SAAADI. CDR3 length equals 15 residues. V dropped 6 bases and J dropped 3; count of bases not matched to a gene: 4. The CDR3 DNA reads as TGCGCCAGCAGAGCAACTAGCGGGAGCTACAATGAGCAGTTCTTC. Protein sequence: CASRATSGSYNEQFF.

This clonotype was seen ten or more times. The genes are TRBV28 and TRBJ2-5; D may be TRBD1 (7 bases). This CDR3 is built from 18 residues. Trimming took off 1 base at V and 1 base at J, with 19 bases between the two ends. Germline CDR1 and CDR2: MDHEN and SYDVKM. The CDR3 region has the DNA TGTGCCAGCAGTTTATCGGGGGAGACAGGGCGGTCCCAAGAGACCCAGTACTTC. It codes for CASSLSGETGRSQETQYF.